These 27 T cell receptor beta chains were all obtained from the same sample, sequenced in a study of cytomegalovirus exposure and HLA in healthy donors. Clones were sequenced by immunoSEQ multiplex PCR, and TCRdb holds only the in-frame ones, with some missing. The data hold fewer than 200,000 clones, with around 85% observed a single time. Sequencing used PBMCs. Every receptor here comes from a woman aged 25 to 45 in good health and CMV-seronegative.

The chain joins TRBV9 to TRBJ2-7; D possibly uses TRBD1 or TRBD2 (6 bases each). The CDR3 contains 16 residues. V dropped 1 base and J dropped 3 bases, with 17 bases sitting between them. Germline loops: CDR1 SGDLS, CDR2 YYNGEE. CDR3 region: CASSVWGALRLYEQYF. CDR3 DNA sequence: TGTGCCAGCAGCGTATGGGGGGCCCTACGCCTCTACGAGCAGTACTTC.

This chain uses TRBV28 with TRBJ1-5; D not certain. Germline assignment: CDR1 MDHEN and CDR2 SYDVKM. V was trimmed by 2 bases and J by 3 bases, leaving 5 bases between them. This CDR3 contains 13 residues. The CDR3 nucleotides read TGTGCCAGCAGTTTAGGGATCAATCAGCCCCAGCATTTT. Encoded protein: CASSLGINQPQHF.

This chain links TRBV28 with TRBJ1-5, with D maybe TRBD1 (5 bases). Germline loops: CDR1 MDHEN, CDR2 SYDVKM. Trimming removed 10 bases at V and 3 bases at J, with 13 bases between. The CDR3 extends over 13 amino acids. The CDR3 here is CATADRNNQPQHF. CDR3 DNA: TGTGCCACGGCCGACAGAAACAATCAGCCCCAGCATTTT. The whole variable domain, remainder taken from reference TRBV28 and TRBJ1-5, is DVKVTQSSRYLVKRTGEKVFLECVQDMDHENMFWYRQDPGLGLRLIYFSYDVKMKEKGDIPEGYSVSREKKERFSLILESASTNQTSMYLCATADRNNQPQHFGDGTRLSIL.

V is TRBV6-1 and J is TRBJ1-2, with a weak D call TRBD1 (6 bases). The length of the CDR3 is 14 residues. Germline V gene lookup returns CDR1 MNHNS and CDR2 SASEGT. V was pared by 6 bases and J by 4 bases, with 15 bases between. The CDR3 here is CASRVTGQIYGYTF. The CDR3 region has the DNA TGTGCCAGCAGGGTTACGGGACAAATCTATGGCTACACCTTC.

The CDR3 region has the DNA TGTGCCTGGAGTAGTGGGGAGGGGAACGAGCAGTACTTC. This translates into CAWSSGEGNEQYF. The chain combines TRBV30 with TRBJ2-7; 7 bases map to TRBD2. This CDR3 region has 13 residues. With V trimmed by 2 bases and J by 5 bases, 6 bases remained unmatched. Germline loops: CDR1 GTSNPN, CDR2 SVGIG (reference sequence).

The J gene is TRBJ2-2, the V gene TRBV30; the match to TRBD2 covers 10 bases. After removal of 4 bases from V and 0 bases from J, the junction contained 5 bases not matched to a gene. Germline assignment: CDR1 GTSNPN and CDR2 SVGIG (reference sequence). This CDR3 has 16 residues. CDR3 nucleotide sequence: TGTGCCTGGAACCTAGGACTAGCGGCGAACACCGGGGAGCTGTTTTTT. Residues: CAWNLGLAANTGELFF. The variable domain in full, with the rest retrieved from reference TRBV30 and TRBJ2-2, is SQTIHQWPATLVQPVGSPLSLECTVEGTSNPNLYWYRQAAGRGLQLLFYSVGIGQISSEVPQNLSASRPQDRQFILSSKKLLLSDSGFYLCAWNLGLAANTGELFFGEGSRLTVL.

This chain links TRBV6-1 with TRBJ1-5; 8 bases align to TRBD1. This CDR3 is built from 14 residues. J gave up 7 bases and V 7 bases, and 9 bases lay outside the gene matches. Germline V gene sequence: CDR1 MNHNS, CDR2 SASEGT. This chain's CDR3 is CASTDPGGGQPQHF. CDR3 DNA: TGTGCCAGCACTGACCCAGGGGGCGGGCAGCCCCAGCATTTT.

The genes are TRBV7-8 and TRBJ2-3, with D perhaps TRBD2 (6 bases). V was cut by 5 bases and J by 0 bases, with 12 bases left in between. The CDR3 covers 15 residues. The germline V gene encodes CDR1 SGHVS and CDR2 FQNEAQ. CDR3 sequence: CASSRGTLSTDTQYF. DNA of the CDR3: TGTGCCAGCAGCCGCGGGACCCTTAGCACAGATACGCAGTATTTT.

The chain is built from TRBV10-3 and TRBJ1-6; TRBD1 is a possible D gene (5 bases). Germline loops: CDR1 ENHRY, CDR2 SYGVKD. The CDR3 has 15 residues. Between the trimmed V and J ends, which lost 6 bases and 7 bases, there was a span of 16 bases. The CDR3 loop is CAIRPAGPQNSPLHF. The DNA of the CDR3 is TGTGCCATCAGACCCGCGGGACCGCAAAATTCACCCCTCCACTTT.

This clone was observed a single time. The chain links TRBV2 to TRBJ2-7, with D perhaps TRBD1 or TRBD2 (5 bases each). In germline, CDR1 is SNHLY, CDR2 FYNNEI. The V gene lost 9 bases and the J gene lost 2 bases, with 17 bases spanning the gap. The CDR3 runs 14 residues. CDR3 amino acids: CASTGTLSAYEQYF. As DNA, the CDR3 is TGTGCCAGTACCGGGACCCTAAGCGCCTACGAGCAGTACTTC.

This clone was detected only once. CDR3 bases: TGTGCCAGCCAGCAGGGAAATCAGCCCCAGCATTTT. Amino acid sequence: CASQQGNQPQHF. This chain joins TRBV5-6 and TRBJ1-5; the D gene is possibly TRBD1 (5 bases). Trimming cost V 7 bases and J 4 bases, with 9 bases left between them. Per germline, CDR1 SGHDT and CDR2 YYEEEE. CDR3 size: 12 residues.

This CDR3 is CASSATGTAKTYEQYF. Written as DNA, the CDR3 is TGTGCCAGCAGCGCTACAGGGACAGCTAAGACCTACGAGCAGTACTTC. The J gene is TRBJ2-7, the V gene TRBV9; 7 nucleotides agree with TRBD1. Trimming cost V 3 bases and J 2 bases; bases outside gene matches: 11. The CDR3 covers 16 residues. Germline V gene data show CDR1 as SGDLS and CDR2 as YYNGEE.

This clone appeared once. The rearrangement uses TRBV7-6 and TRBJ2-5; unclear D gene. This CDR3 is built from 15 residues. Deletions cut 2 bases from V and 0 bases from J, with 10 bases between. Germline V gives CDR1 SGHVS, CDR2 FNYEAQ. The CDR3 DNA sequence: TGTGCCAGCAGCTTACAGCACCTGTACCAAGAGACCCAGTACTTC. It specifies CASSLQHLYQETQYF.

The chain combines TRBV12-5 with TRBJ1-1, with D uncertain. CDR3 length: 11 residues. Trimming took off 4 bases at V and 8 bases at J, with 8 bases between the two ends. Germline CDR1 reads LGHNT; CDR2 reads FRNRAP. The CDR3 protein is CASGYSVEAFF. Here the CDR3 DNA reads TGTGCTAGTGGTTATTCGGTAGAAGCTTTCTTT.

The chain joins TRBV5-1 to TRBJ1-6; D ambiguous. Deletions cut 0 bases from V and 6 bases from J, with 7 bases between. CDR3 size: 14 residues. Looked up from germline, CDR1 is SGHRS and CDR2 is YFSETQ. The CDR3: CASSLDTVNSPLHF. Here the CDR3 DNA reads TGCGCCAGCAGCTTGGACACTGTTAATTCACCCCTCCACTTT. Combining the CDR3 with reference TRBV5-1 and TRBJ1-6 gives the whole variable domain KAGVTQTPRYLIKTRGQQVTLSCSPISGHRSVSWYQQTPGQGLQFLFEYFSETQRNKGNFPGRFSGRQFSNSRSEMNVSTLELGDSALYLCASSLDTVNSPLHFGNGTRLTVT.

CDR3 region: CASSLGRTYYEQYF. CDR3 DNA: TGTGCCAGTAGCTTAGGGCGGACTTACTACGAGCAGTACTTC. This chain connects TRBV19 to TRBJ2-7; TRBD2 might be the D (5 bases). The CDR3 loop spans 14 amino acids. Trimming cost V 6 bases and J 3 bases, with 15 bases left between them. Germline CDR1 LNHDA, CDR2 SQIVND (reference sequence).

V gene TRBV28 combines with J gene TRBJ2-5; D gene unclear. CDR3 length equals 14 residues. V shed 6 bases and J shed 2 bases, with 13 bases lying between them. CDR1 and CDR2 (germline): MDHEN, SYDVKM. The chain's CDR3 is CASSKAVLQETQYF. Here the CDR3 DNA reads TGTGCCAGCAGCAAGGCAGTGCTTCAAGAGACCCAGTACTTC.

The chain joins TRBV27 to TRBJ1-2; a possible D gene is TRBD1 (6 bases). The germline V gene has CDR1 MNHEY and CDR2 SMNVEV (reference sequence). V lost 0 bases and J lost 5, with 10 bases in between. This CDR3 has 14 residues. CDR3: CASSLSVTGYGYTF. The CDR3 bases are TGTGCCAGCAGTTTATCTGTGACAGGTTATGGCTACACCTTC.

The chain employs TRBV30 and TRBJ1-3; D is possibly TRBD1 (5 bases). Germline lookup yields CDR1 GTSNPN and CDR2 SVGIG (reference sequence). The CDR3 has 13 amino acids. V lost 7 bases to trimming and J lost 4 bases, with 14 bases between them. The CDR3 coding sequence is TGTGCCTCGACCCGGGGCAAAGGAAACACCATATATTTT. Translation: CASTRGKGNTIYF.

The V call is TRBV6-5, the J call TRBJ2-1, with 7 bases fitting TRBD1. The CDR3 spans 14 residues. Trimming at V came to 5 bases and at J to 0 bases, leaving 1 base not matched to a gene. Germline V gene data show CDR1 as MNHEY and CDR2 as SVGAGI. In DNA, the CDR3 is TGTGCCAGCAGTACAGGGGACTCCTACAATGAGCAGTTCTTC. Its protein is CASSTGDSYNEQFF.

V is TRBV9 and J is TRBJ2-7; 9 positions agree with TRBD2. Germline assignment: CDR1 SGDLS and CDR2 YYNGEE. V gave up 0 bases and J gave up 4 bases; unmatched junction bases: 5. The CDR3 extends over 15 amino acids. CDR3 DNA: TGTGCCAGCAGCGTAGGCTGGACTAGCGAGTACGAGCAGTACTTC. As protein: CASSVGWTSEYEQYF.

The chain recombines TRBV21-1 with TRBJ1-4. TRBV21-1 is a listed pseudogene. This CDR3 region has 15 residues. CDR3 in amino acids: CASSNGEGEGEKLFF. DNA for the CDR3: TGTGCCAGCAGCAACGGTGAGGGAGAGGGCGAAAAACTGTTTTTT.

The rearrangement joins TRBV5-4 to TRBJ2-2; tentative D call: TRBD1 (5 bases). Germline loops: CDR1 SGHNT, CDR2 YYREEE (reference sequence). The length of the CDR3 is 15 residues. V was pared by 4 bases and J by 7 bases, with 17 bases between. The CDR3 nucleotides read TGTGCCAGCAGCCGTTCCAGGGCGCAGGGCGGGGAGCTGTTTTTT. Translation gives CASSRSRAQGGELFF.

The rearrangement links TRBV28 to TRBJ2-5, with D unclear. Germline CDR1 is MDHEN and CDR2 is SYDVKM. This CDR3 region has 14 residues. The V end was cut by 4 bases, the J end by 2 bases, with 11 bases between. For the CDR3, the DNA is TGTGCCAGCAGTTCTGGTCAAGCTCAAGAGACCCAGTACTTC. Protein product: CASSSGQAQETQYF.

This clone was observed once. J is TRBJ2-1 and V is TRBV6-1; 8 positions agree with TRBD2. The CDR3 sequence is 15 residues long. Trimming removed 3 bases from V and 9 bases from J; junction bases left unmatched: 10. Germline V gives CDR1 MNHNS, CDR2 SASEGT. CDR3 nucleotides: TGTGCCAGCAGTGAGAGACCCCACGCGGGGGGTGAGCAGTTCTTC. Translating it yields CASSERPHAGGEQFF.

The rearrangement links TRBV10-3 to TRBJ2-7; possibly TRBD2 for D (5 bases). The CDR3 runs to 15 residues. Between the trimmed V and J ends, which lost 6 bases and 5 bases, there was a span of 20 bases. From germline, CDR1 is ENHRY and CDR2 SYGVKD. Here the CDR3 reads CAIRQAADGPHEQYF. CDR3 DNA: TGTGCCATCAGGCAGGCAGCGGACGGGCCCCACGAGCAGTACTTC.

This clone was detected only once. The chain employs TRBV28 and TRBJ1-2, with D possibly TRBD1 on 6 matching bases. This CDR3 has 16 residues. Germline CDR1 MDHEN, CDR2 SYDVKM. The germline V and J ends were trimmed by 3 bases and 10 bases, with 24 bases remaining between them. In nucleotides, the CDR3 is TGTGCCAGCAGTTTGACAGGTGCACAATACTACGAAGACTACACCTTC. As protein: CASSLTGAQYYEDYTF.